The 14 T cell receptor beta chains listed next were all sequenced from one sample in a study of CD8+ T cells in alopecia areata. Extracted RNA was reverse transcribed into cDNA, the sequencing template. Some clones are missing from TCRdb's copy, which holds only in-frame ones; the method was immunoSEQ multiplex PCR. The table records approximately 110,000 clones, roughly 50% of them present only once. Treatment described: oral pan-JAK inhibitor, 5-10 mg twice daily. The starting material was CD4+ T cells sorted from blood, obtained at week 24, from a patient treated with tofacitinib. All receptors come from a human donor with alopecia areata.

The CDR3 DNA reads as TGTGCCAGCAGTTCTCAGGGGGCGGTAACCGGGGAGCTGTTTTTT. It codes for CASSSQGAVTGELFF. This chain links TRBV11-3 with TRBJ2-2; 8 bases agree with TRBD1. The ends lost 6 bases at V and 5 bases at J; junction bases unmatched: 8. The germline CDR1 and CDR2 sequences are SGHNT and YENEEA. CDR3 length: 15 residues. The full variable domain, its missing parts supplied by reference TRBV11-3 and TRBJ2-2, is EAGVVQSPRYKIIEKKQPVAFWCNPISGHNTLYWYLQNLGQGPELLIRYENEEAVDDSQLPKDRFSAERLKGVDSTLKIQPAELGDSAVYLCASSSQGAVTGELFFGEGSRLTVL.

This sequence joins TRBV7-9 and TRBJ1-4; tentatively, D is TRBD1 (5 bases). Germline lookup yields CDR1 SEHNR and CDR2 FQNEAQ (reference sequence). V was trimmed by 4 bases and J by 15 bases, leaving 15 bases between them. This CDR3 has 12 residues. As DNA, the CDR3 is TGTGCCAGCAGCTCCCGAGGCAGGGCATTGTTTTTT. This codes for CASSSRGRALFF. Together with reference TRBV7-9 and TRBJ1-4, the CDR3 gives the full variable domain: DTGVSQNPRHKITKRGQNVTFRCDPISEHNRLYWYRQTLGQGPEFLTYFQNEAQLEKSRLLSDRFSAERPKGSFSTLEIQRTEQGDSAMYLCASSSRGRALFFGSGTQLSVL.

This clone came up a few times. This rearrangement joins TRBV7-8 to TRBJ2-7; TRBD2 agrees at 8 bases. The CDR3 length is 15 residues. Germline V gene lookup returns CDR1 SGHVS and CDR2 FQNEAQ. V gave up 3 bases and J gave up 3 bases; unmatched junction bases: 7. CDR3: CASSFGLAGSYEQYF. Written as DNA, the CDR3 is TGTGCCAGCAGCTTCGGCCTAGCGGGCAGCTACGAGCAGTACTTC.

The V call is TRBV15, the J call TRBJ2-5, with a possible D match to TRBD1 (6 bases). The CDR3 length is 14 residues. Germline assignment: CDR1 LNHNV and CDR2 YYDKDF (reference sequence). The V and J ends lost 5 bases and 5 bases respectively, with 15 bases between them. The CDR3 sequence: CATSGTIPQETQYF. Written as DNA, the CDR3 is TGTGCCACCAGCGGGACAATTCCGCAGGAGACCCAGTACTTC.

In the case of this clone: One end of the junction does not line up with germline, which may come from a read error. The chain recombines TRBV27 with TRBJ2-4; D could derive from TRBD1 or TRBD2 (6 bases each). CDR1 and CDR2 (germline): MNHEY, SMNVEV (reference sequence). The CDR3 contains 16 residues. CDR3 sequence (DNA): TGTGCCAGCAGTCCCGCCTGGTCGGGGGCCAGAAACATTCAGTACTTC. Its protein is CASSPAWSGARNIQYF.

The rearrangement joins TRBV25-1 to TRBJ1-6, with 9 bases fitting TRBD1. CDR3 length: 17 residues. With V trimmed by 4 bases and J by 0 bases, 4 bases remained unmatched. Germline V CDR1 and CDR2: MGHDK, SYGVNS. This CDR3 is CASSGQGGGSYNSPLHF. Written as DNA, the CDR3 is TGTGCCAGCAGTGGACAGGGGGGAGGCTCCTATAATTCACCCCTCCACTTT. Full variable domain (missing parts from reference TRBV25-1 and TRBJ1-6): EADIYQTPRYLVIGTGKKITLECSQTMGHDKMYWYQQDPGMELHLIHYSYGVNSTEKGDLSSESTVSRIRTEHFPLTLESARPSHTSQYLCASSGQGGGSYNSPLHFGNGTRLTVT.

This clone was seen a handful of times. CDR3 DNA: TGTGCCAGCAGTCAGACAGCCTCAAATTCACCCCTCCACTTT. It encodes CASSQTASNSPLHF. The rearrangement links TRBV2 to TRBJ1-6; D may be TRBD1 (5 bases). Germline values: CDR1 SNHLY, CDR2 FYNNEI. V shed 5 bases and J shed 7 bases, with 12 bases lying between them. The CDR3 sequence is 14 residues long.

The rearrangement links TRBV30 to TRBJ1-1; D unresolved. This CDR3 spans 12 amino acids. The V end was cut by 5 bases, the J end by 0 bases, with 7 bases between. CDR1 and CDR2 from the germline V gene are GTSNPN and SVGIG (reference sequence). CDR3 loop: CAWDTLNTEAFF. The CDR3, as DNA: TGTGCCTGGGACACTTTGAACACTGAAGCTTTCTTT.

The V call is TRBV4-3, the J call TRBJ2-3; 7 bases are a match to TRBD1. J was trimmed by 4 bases and V by 1 base; bases with no gene match: 5. The CDR3 has 15 amino acids. Germline CDR1 is LGHNA and CDR2 is YSLEER. The CDR3 loop reads CASSQGYRGADTQYF. DNA for the CDR3: TGCGCCAGCAGCCAAGGCTACAGGGGAGCAGATACGCAGTATTTT.

This clone has a count of ten or more. The chain links TRBV14 to TRBJ2-7; 12 bases fit TRBD2. The V gene's germline CDR1 is SGHDN and CDR2 FVKESK. The junction had 1 base not matched to a gene; V was cut back by 1 base and J by 0 bases. The CDR3 spans 16 residues. The CDR3 reads CASSQGTSGNSYEQYF. The CDR3 coding sequence is TGTGCCAGCAGCCAAGGGACTAGCGGGAACTCCTACGAGCAGTACTTC.

This chain links TRBV19 with TRBJ2-5; no reliable D call. The germline CDR1 and CDR2 sequences are LNHDA and SQIVND (reference sequence). The germline V and J ends were trimmed by 6 bases and 4 bases, with 15 bases remaining between them. The CDR3 length is 14 residues. CDR3 sequence: CASSPGRLGETQYF. In nucleotides, the CDR3 is TGTGCCAGTAGCCCGGGCCGCTTGGGAGAGACCCAGTACTTC.

The J gene is TRBJ1-6, the V gene TRBV7-9; D perhaps matches TRBD1 (5 bases). Germline V gene sequence: CDR1 SEHNR, CDR2 FQNEAQ (reference sequence). This CDR3 spans 14 amino acids. V was pared by 3 bases and J by 8 bases, with 11 bases between. Here the CDR3 reads CASSFGTLHSPLHF. The DNA of the CDR3 is TGTGCCAGCAGCTTTGGGACGCTGCATTCACCCCTCCACTTT.

This sequence joins TRBV7-9 and TRBJ2-4; TRBD2 matches 8 bases. The CDR3 has 18 amino acids. Germline loops: CDR1 SEHNR, CDR2 FQNEAQ (reference sequence). Losses at the gene ends were 7 bases for V and 6 bases for J; bases not matched to a gene: 20. The CDR3, as DNA: TGTGCCAGCACCCCTGGGGTCCGGGGGGGCCCTTTCGGAAACATTCAGTACTTC. Protein: CASTPGVRGGPFGNIQYF. The whole variable domain, remainder taken from reference TRBV7-9 and TRBJ2-4, is DTGVSQNPRHKITKRGQNVTFRCDPISEHNRLYWYRQTLGQGPEFLTYFQNEAQLEKSRLLSDRFSAERPKGSFSTLEIQRTEQGDSAMYLCASTPGVRGGPFGNIQYFGAGTRLSVL.

This clone turned up a few times. The chain employs TRBV18 and TRBJ2-3, with a weak D call TRBD2 (5 bases). Germline CDR1 and CDR2: KGHSH and LQKENI. The CDR3 has 16 residues. Trimming pared 4 bases from V and 1 base from J, leaving 15 bases between. The chain's CDR3 is CASSQRAVRGTDTQYF. As DNA, the CDR3 is TGTGCCAGCTCACAAAGAGCGGTTAGGGGCACAGATACGCAGTATTTT.